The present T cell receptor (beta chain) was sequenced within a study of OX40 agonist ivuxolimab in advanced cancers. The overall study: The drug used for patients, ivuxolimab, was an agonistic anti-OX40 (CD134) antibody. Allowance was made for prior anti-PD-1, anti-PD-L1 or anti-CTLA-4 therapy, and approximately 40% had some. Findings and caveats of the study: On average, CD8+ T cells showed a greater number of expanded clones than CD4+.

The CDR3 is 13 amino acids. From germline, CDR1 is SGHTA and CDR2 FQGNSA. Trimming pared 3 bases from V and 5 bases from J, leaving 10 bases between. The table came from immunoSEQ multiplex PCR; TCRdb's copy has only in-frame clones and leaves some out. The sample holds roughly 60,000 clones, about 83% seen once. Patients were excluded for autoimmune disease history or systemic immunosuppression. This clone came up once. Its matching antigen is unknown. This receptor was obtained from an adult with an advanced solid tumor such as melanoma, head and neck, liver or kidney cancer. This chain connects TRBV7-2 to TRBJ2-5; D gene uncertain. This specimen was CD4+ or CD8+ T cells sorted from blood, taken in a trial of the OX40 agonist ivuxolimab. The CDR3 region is CASSFGRSETQYF. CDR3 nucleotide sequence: TGTGCCAGCAGCTTTGGCCGGTCGGAGACCCAGTACTTC.